This T cell receptor (beta chain) originates from a study of Graves' ophthalmopathy and Graves' hyperthyroidism (dated by TCRdb to the late 2010s). Background for the entire study: A patient counted as having stable hyperthyroidism if there was no progression to ophthalmopathy within 18 months of follow-up. To explore V-J signatures that separate ophthalmopathy from hyperthyroidism, a discovery set of fewer than 110 patients was enrolled, consisting of 43 with ophthalmopathy and around 57 with stable hyperthyroidism. In total, approximately 130 blood samples were TCR-sequenced: 43 ophthalmopathy, 75 hyperthyroidism and 17 hyperthyroidism-to-ophthalmopathy patients. To tell Graves' ophthalmopathy apart from Graves' hyperthyroidism, and to predict which patients would progress to ophthalmopathy, the study relied on TCR beta repertoire signatures. For independent validation, a separate cohort was made up of 18 hyperthyroidism patients plus 17 patients who later progressed from hyperthyroidism to ophthalmopathy. Once sampling was done, hyperthyroidism patients were given methimazole at a starting dose of 30 mg daily, while ophthalmopathy patients were given high-dose intravenous methylprednisolone. In five to seven hyperthyroidism patients, T-cell repertoires of thyroid tissue and blood were compared. Overall results and qualifications from the work: Among expanded thyroid clonotypes with frequency above 0.001, most also showed up in blood, which suggests that blood repertoires may reflect the thyroid immune response. In cross-validation, the 13-signature model distinguished ophthalmopathy from stable hyperthyroidism with roughly 90% sensitivity and about 81% specificity, and in the test set the corresponding values were approximately 79% and 70%. In validation, the model predicted ophthalmopathy progression with nearly 71% sensitivity and approximately 75% specificity; some twelve predicted patients were CT-confirmed with GO in a median of around 6 months. Sample size was not statistically predetermined, and group allocation was not concealed from the investigators.

Trimming costs V 1 base and J 5 bases, and their ends lie 8 bases apart. Reading the germline V gene gives CDR1 SQVTM and CDR2 ANQGSEA. Taken from cysteine to phenylalanine, the CDR3 has 12 residues. Of all the DNA, just the CDR3 is kept, 36 bases in frame from base 1. For repertoire sequencing, the TCR beta CDR3 regions were amplified from RNA transcripts. A first-round RT-PCR used HTBI primers with the Qiagen OneStep RT-PCR kit, followed by a second-round multiplex PCR, size selection and purification. The libraries underwent paired-end sequencing with 100 bp reads on an Illumina HiSeq2000. Under the source paper's analysis protocol: SOAPnuke was used to process the reads, removing any read that contained adapters or uncalled bases, had a mean Phred below 15, or lacked an exact match to the constant primer or identifier. COPE v1.2.5 was used to merge high-quality paired reads. Unique nucleotide sequences were defined as clonotypes and aligned to IMGT TRB V, D and J references using MiTCR v1.1. The analysis was limited to V-J combinations with a frequency above 0.0001, which together covered 99% to 99.2% of the repertoires. For each V-J combination, a TCR clonal expansion and chaos score was defined as the ratio of F50 clonal expansion to chaos observed in the TCRdist matrix. Welch's t-statistics and random forest were used to narrow the features down to over ten V-J combinations, which were then fed into a naive Bayes classifier. The Morisita-Horn index was used to measure how similar the thyroid and blood repertoires were. TCRdb handled the public reads itself, with Q25 trimming in fastp and clone calling in MiXCR, and kept productive beta chains. Rows matching on CDR3 protein sequence are summarized as one entry with the most common DNA and genes. V and J calls and clone size were set by TCRdb, not the authors. This sample comprises over a million distinct CDR3 sequences, 35% to 45% of them detected only once. The ten largest clonotypes hold over 8.5% of the sample.

The hyperthyroidism patients were 18 to 65 years old and newly diagnosed, with a disease duration of less than 2 months. Patients with other autoimmune diseases, uncontrolled infections, pregnancy or lactation were excluded. Diagnosis relied on clinical symptoms, serum thyroxine, TRAb, thyroid ultrasound and orbital computed tomography. Total RNA was extracted with Trizol reagent and quality-checked on an Agilent 2100 Bioanalyzer. This clonotype was recorded at least ten times. The target of this receptor is not known. Base qualities are not provided; no much larger clone lies one nucleotide away. The material sequenced was peripheral blood or thyroid tissue (not recorded which). The sequence derives from an adult man with Graves' hyperthyroidism. The chain couples TRBV29-1 to TRBJ2-5, with TRBD2 tentatively as D gene (5 bases match). The CDR3 reads CSVEVGGETQYF. The DNA sequence is given as TGCAGCGTTGAAGTCGGCGGGGAGACCCAGTACTTC. Reference TRBV29-1 and TRBJ2-5 genes cover what lies past the CDR3, so the full variable domain is SAVISQKPSRDICQRGTSLTIQCQVDSQVTMMFWYRQQPGQSLTLIATANQGSEATYESGFVIDKFPISRPNLTFSTLTVSNMSPEDSSIYLCSVEVGGETQYFGPGTRLLVL.